Below, 2 T cell receptor beta chains from the same sample are listed, as sequenced in a study of CD8 T cells in ankylosing spondylitis. A single record per CDR3 protein comes from TCRdb applying MiXCR to the 5' RACE reads. The sample contains 100,000 to 150,000 distinct CDR3 sequences, over 6% of which appear only once. The specimen sequenced was blood, either unsorted or a sorted T cell fraction (not recorded which). All receptors derive from a male donor with ankylosing spondylitis or in good health (not recorded which).

This clonotype showed up many times. V usage is TRBV5-6 and J usage is TRBJ2-1; a weak D match, TRBD1 (6 bases). V gave up 4 bases and J gave up 2 bases, with 13 bases separating them. The CDR3 sequence is 15 residues long. Germline V gives CDR1 SGHDT, CDR2 YYEEEE. The CDR3 reads CASSGWTEPYNEQFF. Written as DNA, the CDR3 is TGTGCCAGCAGCGGTTGGACAGAACCCTACAATGAGCAGTTCTTC. The variable domain in full, completed from reference TRBV5-6 and TRBJ2-1, reads DAGVTQSPTHLIKTRGQQVTLRCSPKSGHDTVSWYQQALGQGPQFIFQYYEEEERQRGNFPDRFSGHQFPNYSSELNVNALLLGDSALYLCASSGWTEPYNEQFFGPGTRLTVL.

This clonotype was counted a few times. The chain joins TRBV5-1 to TRBJ2-1; 12 bases align to TRBD2. This CDR3 has 16 residues. V dropped 5 bases and J dropped 0; count of bases not matched to a gene: 3. CDR1 and CDR2 from the germline V gene are SGHRS and YFSETQ. The DNA for the CDR3 is TGCGCCAGCAGAACTAGCGGGGGGATCTCCTACAATGAGCAGTTCTTC. It is translated as CASRTSGGISYNEQFF.